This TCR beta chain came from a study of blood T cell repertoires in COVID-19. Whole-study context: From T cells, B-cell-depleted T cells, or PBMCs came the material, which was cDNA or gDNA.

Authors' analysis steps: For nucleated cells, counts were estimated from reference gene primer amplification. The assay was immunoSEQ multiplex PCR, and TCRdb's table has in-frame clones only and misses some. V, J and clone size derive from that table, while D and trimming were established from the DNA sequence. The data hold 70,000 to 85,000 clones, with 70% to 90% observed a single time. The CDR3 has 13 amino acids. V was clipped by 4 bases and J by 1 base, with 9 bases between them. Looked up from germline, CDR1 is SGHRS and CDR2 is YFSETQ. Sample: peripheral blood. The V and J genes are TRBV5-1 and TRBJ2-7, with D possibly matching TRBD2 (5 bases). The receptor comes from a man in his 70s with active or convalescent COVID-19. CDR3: CASSQDWSYEQYF. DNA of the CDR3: TGCGCCAGCAGCCAGGACTGGTCCTACGAGCAGTACTTC.